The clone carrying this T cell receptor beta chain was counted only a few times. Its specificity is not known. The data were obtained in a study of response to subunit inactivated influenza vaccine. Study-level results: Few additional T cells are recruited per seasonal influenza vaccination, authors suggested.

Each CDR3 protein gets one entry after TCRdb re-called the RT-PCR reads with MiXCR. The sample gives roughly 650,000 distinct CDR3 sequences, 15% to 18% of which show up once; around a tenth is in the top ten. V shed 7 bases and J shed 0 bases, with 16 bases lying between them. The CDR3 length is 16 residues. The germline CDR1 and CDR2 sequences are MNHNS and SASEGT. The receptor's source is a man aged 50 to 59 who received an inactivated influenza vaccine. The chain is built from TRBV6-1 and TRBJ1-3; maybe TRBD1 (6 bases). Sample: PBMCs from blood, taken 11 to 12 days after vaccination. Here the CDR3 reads CASISGQAYSGNTIYF. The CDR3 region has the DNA TGTGCCAGCATATCGGGACAAGCATACTCTGGAAACACCATATATTTT.